This T cell receptor beta chain derives from a study of a mutant IDH1 vaccine in newly diagnosed glioma. As for this clone: What it binds is unknown.

Some clones are missing from TCRdb's copy, which holds only in-frame ones; the method was immunoSEQ multiplex PCR. The top ten hold 0.77% of the sample, which has approximately 100,000 clones, roughly 90% seen once. Noted time point: week 47, end of study. All doses held 300 ug of mutant IDH1 20-mer peptide, with topical imiquimod. Per the germline V gene, CDR1 is SNHLY and CDR2 is FYNNEI. This CDR3 region has 15 residues. J was trimmed by 1 base and V by 7 bases; bases with no gene match: 6. The chain links TRBV2 to TRBJ2-3; 9 nucleotides align to TRBD2. The material was PBMCs, obtained from a glioma patient whose treatment included an IDH1 peptide vaccine. This receptor was identified in a woman aged 50 to 60 with glioma. The CDR3 region is CASKRAGGRTDTQYF. CDR3 DNA: TGTGCCAGCAAAAGAGCGGGAGGCCGCACAGATACGCAGTATTTT. Supplemented by reference TRBV2 and TRBJ2-3, the full variable domain reads EPEVTQTPSHQVTQMGQEVILRCVPISNHLYFYWYRQILGQKVEFLVSFYNNEISEKSEIFDDQFSVERPDGSNFTLKIRSTKLEDSAMYFCASKRAGGRTDTQYFGPGTRLTVL.